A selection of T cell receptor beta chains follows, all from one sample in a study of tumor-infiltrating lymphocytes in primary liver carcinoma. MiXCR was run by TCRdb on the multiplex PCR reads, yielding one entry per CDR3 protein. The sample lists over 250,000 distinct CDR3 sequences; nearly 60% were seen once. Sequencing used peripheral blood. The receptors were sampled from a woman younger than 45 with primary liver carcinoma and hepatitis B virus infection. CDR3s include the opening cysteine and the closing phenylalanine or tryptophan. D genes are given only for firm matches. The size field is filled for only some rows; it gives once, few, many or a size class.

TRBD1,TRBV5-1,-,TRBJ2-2,CASSSGQGWPPGELFF,TGCGCCAGCAGCTCCGGACAGGGATGGCCTCCCGGGGAGCTGTTTTTT
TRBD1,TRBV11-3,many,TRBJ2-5,CASGTGGSLLQETQYF,TGTGCCAGCGGGACAGGGGGTTCGTTATTACAAGAGACCCAGTACTTC
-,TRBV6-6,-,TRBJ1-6,CASSFGGKSSPLHF,TGTGCCAGCAGTTTCGGGGGAAAGAGTTCACCCCTCCACTTT
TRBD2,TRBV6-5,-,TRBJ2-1,CAGNYSSLAGGNEQFF,TGTGCCGGCAATTACTCATCCCTAGCGGGAGGCAATGAGCAGTTCTTC
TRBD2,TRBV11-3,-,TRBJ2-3,CASSLSGLAGAGDTQYF,TGTGCCAGCAGCTTAAGCGGACTAGCGGGAGCTGGAGATACGCAGTATTTT
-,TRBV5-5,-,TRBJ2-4,CTSSLGGEDRAKNIQYF,TGTACCAGCAGCTTGGGCGGGGAAGACAGGGCGAAAAACATTCAGTACTTC
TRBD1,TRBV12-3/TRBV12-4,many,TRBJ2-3,CASTLLRGRADTQYF,TGTGCCAGCACCCTCCTCAGGGGGCGAGCAGATACGCAGTATTTT
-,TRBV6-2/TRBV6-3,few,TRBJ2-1,CASFPKGVSYNEQFF,TGTGCCAGCTTTCCCAAGGGGGTCTCCTACAATGAGCAGTTCTTC
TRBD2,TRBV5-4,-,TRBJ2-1,CASSLALAGSYSEQFF,TGTGCCAGCAGCTTGGCGCTAGCGGGTTCCTACAGTGAGCAGTTCTTC
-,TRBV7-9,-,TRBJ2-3,CASRAGFSTDTQYF,TGTGCCAGCAGGGCGGGATTTAGCACAGATACGCAGTATTTT
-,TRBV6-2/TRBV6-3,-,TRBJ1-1,CASSYTGMNTEAFF,TGTGCCAGCAGTTACACCGGGATGAACACTGAAGCTTTCTTT
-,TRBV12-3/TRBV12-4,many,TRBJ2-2,CASSPGRGFGELFF,TGTGCCAGCTCCCCGGGAAGGGGTTTCGGGGAGCTGTTTTTT
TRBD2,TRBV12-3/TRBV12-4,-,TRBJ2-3,CASEWGGTDTQYF,TGTGCCAGCGAGTGGGGGGGTACAGATACGCAGTATTTT
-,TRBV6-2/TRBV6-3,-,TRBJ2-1,CASSYGMGYNEQFF,TGTGCCAGCAGTTATGGTATGGGTTACAATGAGCAGTTCTTC
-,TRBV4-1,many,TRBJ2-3,CASSQEGPFGGTDTQYF,TGCGCCAGCAGCCAAGAGGGGCCCTTCGGGGGCACAGATACGCAGTATTTT
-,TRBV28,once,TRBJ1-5,CASRRQRWGNQPQHF,TGTGCCAGCAGAAGACAGCGGTGGGGCAATCAGCCCCAGCATTTT
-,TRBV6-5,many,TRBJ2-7,CASSSTGSSYEQYF,TGTGCCAGCAGTTCCACAGGTTCATCCTACGAGCAGTACTTC
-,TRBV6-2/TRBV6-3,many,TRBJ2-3,CASRPTGTDTQYF,TGTGCCAGCAGACCTACAGGCACAGATACGCAGTATTTT
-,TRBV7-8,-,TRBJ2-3,CASSLALGGSTDTQYF,TGTGCCAGCAGCTTAGCGCTGGGGGGTAGCACAGATACGCAGTATTTT
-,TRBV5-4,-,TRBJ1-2,CASSSFNRVPYGYTF,TGTGCCAGCAGCTCCTTTAATAGGGTGCCATATGGCTACACCTTC
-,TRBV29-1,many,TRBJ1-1,CSVVKDATEAFF,TGCAGCGTTGTAAAGGACGCGACTGAAGCTTTCTTT
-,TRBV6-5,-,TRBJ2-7,CASSYSRRRGTQYF,TGTGCCAGCAGTTACTCGAGGAGAAGGGGCACGCAGTACTTC
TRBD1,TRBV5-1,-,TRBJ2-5,CASRSSDRAQETQCF,TGCGCCAGCAGAAGCTCCGACAGGGCACAAGAGACCCAGTGTTTC
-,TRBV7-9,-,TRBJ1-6,CGSSLAGRRALHF,TGTGGCAGCAGCTTAGCGGGGAGGAGGGCCCTCCACTTT
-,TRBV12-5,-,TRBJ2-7,CASGLGELGGGEQYF,TGTGCTAGTGGTTTGGGGGAACTCGGAGGCGGTGAGCAGTACTTC
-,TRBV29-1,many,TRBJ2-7,CSAGARSYEQYF,TGCAGCGCCGGAGCCCGATCCTACGAGCAGTACTTC
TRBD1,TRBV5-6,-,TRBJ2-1,CASSLVQGIGTLNEQFF,TGTGCCAGCAGCTTGGTACAGGGGATTGGGACATTGAATGAGCAGTTCTTC
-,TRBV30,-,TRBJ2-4,CAWSVGSDVAKNIQYF,TGTGCCTGGAGTGTGGGTTCCGACGTAGCCAAAAACATTCAGTACTTC
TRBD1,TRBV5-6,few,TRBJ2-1,CASSFRDRVNEQFF,TGTGCCAGCAGCTTCCGGGACAGGGTTAATGAGCAGTTCTTC
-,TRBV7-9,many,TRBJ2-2,CASSDSSLAGDTGELFF,TGTGCCAGCAGCGATAGCTCCCTTGCGGGCGACACCGGGGAGCTGTTTTTT
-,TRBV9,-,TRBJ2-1,CASSVVGTGDNEQFF,TGTGCCAGCAGCGTAGTTGGAACGGGGGATAATGAGCAGTTCTTC
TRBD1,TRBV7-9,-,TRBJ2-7,CASSLSGGPAYEQYF,TGTGCCAGCAGCTTATCAGGGGGCCCTGCCTACGAGCAGTACTTC
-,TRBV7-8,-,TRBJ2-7,CASSRAQAYEQYF,TGTGCCAGCAGCCGTGCTCAAGCCTACGAGCAGTACTTC
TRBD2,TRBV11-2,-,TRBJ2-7,CASSPGLAGVGYRQYF,TGTGCCAGCAGCCCAGGGCTAGCGGGAGTTGGCTACAGGCAGTACTTC
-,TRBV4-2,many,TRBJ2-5,CASSQALVPGETQYF,TGTGCCAGCAGCCAAGCGCTGGTTCCGGGAGAGACCCAGTACTTC
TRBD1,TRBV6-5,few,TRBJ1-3,CASTTPPRRGHGNTIYF,TGTGCCAGCACCACCCCCCCCCGCAGGGGGCATGGAAACACCATATATTTT